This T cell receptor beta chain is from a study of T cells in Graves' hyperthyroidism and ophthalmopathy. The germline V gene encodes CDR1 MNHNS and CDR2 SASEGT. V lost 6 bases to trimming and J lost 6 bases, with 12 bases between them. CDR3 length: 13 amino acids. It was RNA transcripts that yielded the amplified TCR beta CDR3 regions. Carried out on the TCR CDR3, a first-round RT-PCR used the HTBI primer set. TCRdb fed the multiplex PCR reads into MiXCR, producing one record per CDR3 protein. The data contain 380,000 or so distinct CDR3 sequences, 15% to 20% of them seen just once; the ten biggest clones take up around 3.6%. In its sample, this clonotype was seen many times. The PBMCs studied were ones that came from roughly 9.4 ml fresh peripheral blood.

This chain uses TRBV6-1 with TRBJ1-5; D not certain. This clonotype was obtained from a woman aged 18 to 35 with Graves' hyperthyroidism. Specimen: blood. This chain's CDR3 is CASRWEGSQPQHF. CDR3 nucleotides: TGTGCCAGCAGGTGGGAAGGGAGTCAGCCCCAGCATTTT.